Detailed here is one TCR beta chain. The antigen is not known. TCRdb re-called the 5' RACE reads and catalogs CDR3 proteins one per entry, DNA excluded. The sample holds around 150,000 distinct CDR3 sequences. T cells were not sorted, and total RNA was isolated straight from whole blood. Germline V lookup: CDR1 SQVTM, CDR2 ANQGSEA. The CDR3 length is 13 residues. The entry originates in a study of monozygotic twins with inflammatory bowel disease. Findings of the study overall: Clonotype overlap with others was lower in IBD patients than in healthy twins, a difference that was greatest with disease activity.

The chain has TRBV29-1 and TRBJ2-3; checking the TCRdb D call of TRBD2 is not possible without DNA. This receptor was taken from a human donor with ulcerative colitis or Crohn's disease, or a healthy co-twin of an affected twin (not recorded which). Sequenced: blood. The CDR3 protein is CSVAGRILDTQYF.